The clone carrying this T cell receptor (beta chain) was counted only a few times. As yet, its antigen is unknown. This sample was taken from a study of response to subunit inactivated influenza vaccine. Points from the study as a whole: Few new T cells, the authors suggested, are recruited by each seasonal influenza vaccination.

One entry per CDR3 protein results from TCRdb running MiXCR on the RT-PCR reads. Of a few hundred thousand distinct CDR3 sequences listed, just over 20% are singletons. The sequences come from PBMCs from blood, collected about 19 months after vaccination. The clonotype comes from a man aged 45-69 years who received an inactivated influenza vaccine.

The CDR3 spells CASSTRQIGGRTDTQYF. In nucleotides, the CDR3 is TGTGCCAGTAGTACTCGTCAAATAGGGGGACGCACAGATACGCAGTATTTT. The rearrangement links TRBV19 to TRBJ2-3, with D maybe TRBD1 (6 bases). The germline gives CDR1 LNHDA, CDR2 SQIVND (reference sequence). The CDR3 has 17 amino acids. V was pared by 4 bases and J by 1 base, with 18 bases between.